Sequencing of this T cell receptor (beta chain) was carried out in a study of cytomegalovirus exposure and HLA in healthy donors. It was with 60 Vbeta and 13 Jbeta primers that the PCR ran. Profiling relied on immunoSEQ multiplex PCR, and the TCRdb table lists in-frame clones only, not all of them. The sample has roughly 100,000 clones; roughly four fifths are singletons. Findings of the study overall: An apparent linkage of common viral pathogens to several of the most significant clusters emerged in a later analysis.

In the case of this clone: The target antigen is unknown.

The CDR3 runs 13 residues. V lost 6 bases to trimming and J lost 1 base, with 9 bases between them. CDR1 SNHLY and CDR2 FYNNEI come from the germline V gene. The sequenced sample was PBMCs. The chain links TRBV2 to TRBJ1-1; D unclear. The clonotype comes from a man aged 45-60 years in good health and CMV-seronegative. DNA of the CDR3: TGTGCCAGCAGCCCAACAAGGAACACTGAAGCTTTCTTT. It encodes CASSPTRNTEAFF.